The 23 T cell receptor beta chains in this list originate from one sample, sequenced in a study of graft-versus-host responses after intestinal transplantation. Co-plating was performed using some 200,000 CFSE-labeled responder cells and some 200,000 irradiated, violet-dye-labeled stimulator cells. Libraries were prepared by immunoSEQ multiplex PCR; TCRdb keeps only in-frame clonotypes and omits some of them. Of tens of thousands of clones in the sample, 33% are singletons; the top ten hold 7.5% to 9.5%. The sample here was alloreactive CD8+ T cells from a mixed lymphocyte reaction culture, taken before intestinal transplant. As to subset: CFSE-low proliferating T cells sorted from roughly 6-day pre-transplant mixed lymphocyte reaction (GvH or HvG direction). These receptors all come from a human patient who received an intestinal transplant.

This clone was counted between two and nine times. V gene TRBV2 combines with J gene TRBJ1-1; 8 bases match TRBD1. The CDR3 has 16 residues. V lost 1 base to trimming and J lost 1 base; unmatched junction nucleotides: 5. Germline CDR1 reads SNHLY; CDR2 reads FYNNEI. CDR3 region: CASSEVGGQGNTEAFF. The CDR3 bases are TGTGCCAGCAGTGAAGTAGGAGGACAGGGGAACACTGAAGCTTTCTTT.

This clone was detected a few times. CDR3 DNA sequence: TGCGCCAGCAGCCTTCGGACTAGCGGGGGCGGGTCGAGCACAGATACGCAGTATTTT. Protein sequence: CASSLRTSGGGSSTDTQYF. J is TRBJ2-3 and V is TRBV4-1; 13 nucleotides match TRBD2. Germline V gene sequence: CDR1 MGHRA, CDR2 YSYEKL. V was clipped by 4 bases and J by 0 bases; unmatched bases: 10. CDR3 length: 19 residues.

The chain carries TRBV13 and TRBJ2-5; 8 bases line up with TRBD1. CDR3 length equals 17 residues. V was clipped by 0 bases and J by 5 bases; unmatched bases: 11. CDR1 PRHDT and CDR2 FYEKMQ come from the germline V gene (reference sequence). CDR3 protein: CASSLGVGDRRAETQYF. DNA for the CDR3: TGTGCCAGCAGCTTAGGTGTAGGGGACAGGCGGGCGGAGACCCAGTACTTC.

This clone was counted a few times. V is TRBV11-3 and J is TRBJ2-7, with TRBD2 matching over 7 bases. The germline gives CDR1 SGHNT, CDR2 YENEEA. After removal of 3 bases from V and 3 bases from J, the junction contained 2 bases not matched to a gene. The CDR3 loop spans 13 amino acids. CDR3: CASSFGTNYEQYF. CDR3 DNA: TGTGCCAGCAGCTTCGGGACTAACTACGAGCAGTACTTC. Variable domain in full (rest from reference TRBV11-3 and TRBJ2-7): EAGVVQSPRYKIIEKKQPVAFWCNPISGHNTLYWYLQNLGQGPELLIRYENEEAVDDSQLPKDRFSAERLKGVDSTLKIQPAELGDSAVYLCASSFGTNYEQYFGPGTRLTVT.

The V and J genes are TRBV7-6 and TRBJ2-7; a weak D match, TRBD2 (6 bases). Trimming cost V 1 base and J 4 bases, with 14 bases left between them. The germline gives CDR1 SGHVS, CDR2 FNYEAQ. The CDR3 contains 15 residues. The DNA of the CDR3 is TGTGCCAGCAGCTTAGAGTCGACTAGAGGGTACGAGCAGTACTTC. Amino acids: CASSLESTRGYEQYF.

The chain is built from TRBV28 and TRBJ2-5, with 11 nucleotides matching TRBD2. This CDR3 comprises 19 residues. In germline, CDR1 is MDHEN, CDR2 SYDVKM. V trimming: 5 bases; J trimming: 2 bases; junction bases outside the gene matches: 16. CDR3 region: CASSPFFRGLAGQQETQYF. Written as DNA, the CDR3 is TGTGCCAGCAGTCCGTTCTTCCGCGGACTAGCGGGTCAACAAGAGACCCAGTACTTC. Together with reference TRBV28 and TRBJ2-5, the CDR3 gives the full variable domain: DVKVTQSSRYLVKRTGEKVFLECVQDMDHENMFWYRQDPGLGLRLIYFSYDVKMKEKGDIPEGYSVSREKKERFSLILESASTNQTSMYLCASSPFFRGLAGQQETQYFGPGTRLLVL.

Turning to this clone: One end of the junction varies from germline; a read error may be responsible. The CDR3 protein is CASSQSAEDLTDTQYF. The DNA of the CDR3 is TGTGCCAGCAGCCAATCCGCGGAAGACCTCACAGATACGCAGTATTTT. The chain recombines TRBV4-1 with TRBJ2-3; D gene unclear. Germline lookup yields CDR1 MGHRA and CDR2 YSYEKL. The CDR3 extends over 16 amino acids.

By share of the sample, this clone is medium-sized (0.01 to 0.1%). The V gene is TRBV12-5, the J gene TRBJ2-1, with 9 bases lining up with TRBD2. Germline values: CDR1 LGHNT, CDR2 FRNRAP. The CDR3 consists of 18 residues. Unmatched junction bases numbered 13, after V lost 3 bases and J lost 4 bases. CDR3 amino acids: CASGFPGSGGFYYNEQFF. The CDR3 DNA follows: TGTGCTAGTGGTTTCCCGGGTAGCGGGGGTTTCTATTACAATGAGCAGTTCTTC.

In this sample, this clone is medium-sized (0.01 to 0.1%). CDR3 sequence reads: CASSWSYGYTF. The CDR3, as DNA: TGTGCCAGTAGTTGGTCCTATGGCTACACCTTC. V gene TRBV19 combines with J gene TRBJ1-2; D gene uncertain. Looked up from germline, CDR1 is LNHDA and CDR2 is SQIVND (reference sequence). The CDR3 runs 11 residues. V was pared by 5 bases and J by 4 bases, with 5 bases between.

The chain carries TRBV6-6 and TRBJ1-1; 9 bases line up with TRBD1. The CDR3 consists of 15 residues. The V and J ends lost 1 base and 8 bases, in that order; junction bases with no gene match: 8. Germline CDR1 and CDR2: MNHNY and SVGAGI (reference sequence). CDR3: CASSYFPSGTGEAFF. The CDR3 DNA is TGTGCCAGCAGTTACTTCCCATCCGGGACAGGGGAAGCTTTCTTT.

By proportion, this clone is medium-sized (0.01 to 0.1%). The CDR3 sequence is CASSEFKGTLNTEAFF. Written as DNA, the CDR3 is TGTGCCAGCAGTGAATTTAAGGGGACATTGAACACTGAAGCTTTCTTT. The chain uses TRBV2 and TRBJ1-1, with D possibly matching TRBD1 (6 bases). The CDR3 has 16 residues. V was pared by 2 bases and J by 0 bases, with 13 bases between. CDR1 SNHLY and CDR2 FYNNEI come from the germline V gene.

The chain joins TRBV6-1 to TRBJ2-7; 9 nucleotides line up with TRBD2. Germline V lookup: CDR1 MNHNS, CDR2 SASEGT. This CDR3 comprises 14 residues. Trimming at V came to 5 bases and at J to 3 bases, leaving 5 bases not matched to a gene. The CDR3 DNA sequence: TGTGCCAGCAGTCCTTCGACTAGCGGCTACGAGCAGTACTTC. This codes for CASSPSTSGYEQYF.

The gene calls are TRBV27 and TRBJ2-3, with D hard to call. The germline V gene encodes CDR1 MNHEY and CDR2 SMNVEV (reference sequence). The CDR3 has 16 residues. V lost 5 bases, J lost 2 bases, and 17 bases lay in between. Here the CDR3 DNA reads TGTGCCAGCAGTCCCCCCCCTCCGGCGGTCACAGATACGCAGTATTTT. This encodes CASSPPPPAVTDTQYF.

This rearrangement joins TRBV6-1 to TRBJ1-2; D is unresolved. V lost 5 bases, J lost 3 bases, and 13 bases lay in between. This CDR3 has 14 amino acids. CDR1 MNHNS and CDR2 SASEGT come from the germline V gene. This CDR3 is CASSSGRFDYGYTF. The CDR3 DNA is TGTGCCAGCAGTTCTGGACGATTTGACTATGGCTACACCTTC.

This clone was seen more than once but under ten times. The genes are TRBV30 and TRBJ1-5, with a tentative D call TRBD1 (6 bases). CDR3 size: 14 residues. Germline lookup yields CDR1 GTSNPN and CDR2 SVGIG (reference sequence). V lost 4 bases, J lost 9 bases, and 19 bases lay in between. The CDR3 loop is CAWTLWGGWGPQHF. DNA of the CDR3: TGTGCCTGGACCTTATGGGGGGGCTGGGGGCCCCAGCATTTT.

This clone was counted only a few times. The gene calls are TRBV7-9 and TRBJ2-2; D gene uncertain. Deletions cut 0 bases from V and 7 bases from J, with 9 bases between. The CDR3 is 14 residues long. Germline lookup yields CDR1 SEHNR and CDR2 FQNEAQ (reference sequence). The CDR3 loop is CASSLAPTRGELFF. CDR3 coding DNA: TGTGCCAGCAGCTTAGCGCCCACTCGCGGGGAGCTGTTTTTT.

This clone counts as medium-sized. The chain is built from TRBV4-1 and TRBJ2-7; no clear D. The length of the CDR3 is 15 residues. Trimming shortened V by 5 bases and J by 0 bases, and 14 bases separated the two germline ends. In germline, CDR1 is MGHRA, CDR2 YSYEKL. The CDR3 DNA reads TGCGCCAGCAGCACCGGACCCCTGAGCTCCTACGAGCAGTACTTC. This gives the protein CASSTGPLSSYEQYF.

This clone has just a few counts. As DNA, the CDR3 is TGTGCCAGCAGCTCCCGACTAGAGCAGTTCTTC. It translates to CASSSRLEQFF. The rearrangement links TRBV5-6 to TRBJ2-1; TRBD2 is a possible D gene (5 bases). Trimming left V 3 bases short and J 10 bases short, with 8 bases between. The CDR3 extends over 11 amino acids. Germline CDR1 SGHDT, CDR2 YYEEEE.

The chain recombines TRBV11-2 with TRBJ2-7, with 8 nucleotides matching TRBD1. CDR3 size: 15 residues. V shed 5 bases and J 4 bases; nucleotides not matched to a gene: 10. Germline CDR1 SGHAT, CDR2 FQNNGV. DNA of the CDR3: TGTGCCAGCAGCCTCCTGACAGGGGAAGGGTACGAGCAGTACTTC. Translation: CASSLLTGEGYEQYF.

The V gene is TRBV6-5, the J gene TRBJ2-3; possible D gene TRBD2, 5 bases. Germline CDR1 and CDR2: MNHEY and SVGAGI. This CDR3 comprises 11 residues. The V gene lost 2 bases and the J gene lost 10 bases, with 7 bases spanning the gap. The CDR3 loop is CASSYAGSQYF. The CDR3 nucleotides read TGTGCCAGCAGTTACGCGGGTTCGCAGTATTTT.

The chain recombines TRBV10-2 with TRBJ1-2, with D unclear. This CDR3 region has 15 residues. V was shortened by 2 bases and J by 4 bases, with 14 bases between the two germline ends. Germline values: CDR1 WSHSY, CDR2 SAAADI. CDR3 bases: TGCGCCAGCAGTGAGCCTTGGACGCGCAGCTATGGCTACACCTTC. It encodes CASSEPWTRSYGYTF.

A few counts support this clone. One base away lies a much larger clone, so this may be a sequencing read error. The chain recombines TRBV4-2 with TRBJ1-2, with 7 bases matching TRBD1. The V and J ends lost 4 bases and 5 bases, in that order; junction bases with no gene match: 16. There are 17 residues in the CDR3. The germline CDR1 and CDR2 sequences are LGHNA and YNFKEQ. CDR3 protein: CASSPEGRGNSAYGYTF. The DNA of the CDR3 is TGTGCCAGCAGCCCCGAGGGCAGGGGGAATTCGGCTTATGGCTACACCTTC.

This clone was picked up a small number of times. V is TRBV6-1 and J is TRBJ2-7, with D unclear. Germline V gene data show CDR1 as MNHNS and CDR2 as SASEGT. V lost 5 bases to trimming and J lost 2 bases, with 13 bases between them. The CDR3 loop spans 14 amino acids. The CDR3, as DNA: TGTGCCAGCAGTTATAATACTGATCCCTACGAGCAGTACTTC. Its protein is CASSYNTDPYEQYF.